The 11 T cell receptor beta chains below all came from one sample that was sequenced in a study of graft-versus-host responses after intestinal transplantation (dated by TCRdb to the early 2020s). The library was prepared using the immunoSEQ multiplex PCR assay. TCRdb took over this immuneACCESS table, retaining in-frame rearrangements with V and J assigned. Such tables are incomplete; in checked studies, under half of the missing clones stem from an unresolved V gene, and the remainder is unexplained. Present in this sample are around 110,000 clones, about nine tenths of which were seen just once. The ten largest clonotypes hold about 0.18% of the sample. These receptors are not linked to any known antigen. What this sample's time point label stands for: cells obtained before transplantation from donor or recipient. The sample in question was unstimulated CD4+ T cells sorted from spleen or lymph node cells, obtained before intestinal transplant. The receptors here all came from a human donor who received an intestinal transplant.

This chain uses TRBV11-2 with TRBJ2-5, with 8 bases that match TRBD2. Germline V gives CDR1 SGHAT, CDR2 FQNNGV. CDR3 length: 15 amino acids. J was trimmed by 2 bases and V by 2 bases; bases with no gene match: 4. This CDR3 reads CASSLSGGRQETQYF. In nucleotides, the CDR3 is TGTGCCAGCAGCTTATCGGGGGGGCGGCAAGAGACCCAGTACTTC.

This clone was detected once. The sample holds other DNA sequences that translate to the same CDR3. The V call is TRBV18, the J call TRBJ2-5, with D possibly matching TRBD2 (6 bases). V lost 3 bases to trimming and J lost 1 base, with 6 bases between them. CDR1 KGHSH and CDR2 LQKENI come from the germline V gene. This CDR3 contains 13 residues. The CDR3 nucleotides read TGTGCCAGCTCACCGGGACTCCAAGAGACCCAGTACTTC. It is translated as CASSPGLQETQYF.

The V and J genes are TRBV7-2 and TRBJ1-2; 7 positions agree with TRBD1. The V gene end was trimmed by 2 bases and the J gene end by 1 base; junction bases not matched to a gene: 4. This CDR3 is 15 amino acids long. Germline CDR1 and CDR2: SGHTA and FQGNSA. CDR3 sequence (DNA): TGTGCCAGCAGCTTACAGGGGGATTATAACTATGGCTACACCTTC. It translates to CASSLQGDYNYGYTF.

The V and J genes are TRBV2 and TRBJ1-3; TRBD1 matches 8 bases. From germline, CDR1 is SNHLY and CDR2 FYNNEI. V trimming: 5 bases; J trimming: 4 bases; junction bases outside the gene matches: 7. CDR3 size: 15 residues. The CDR3 here is CASSPGQALGNTIYF. The CDR3 DNA follows: TGTGCCAGCAGTCCGGGACAGGCCCTCGGAAACACCATATATTTT.

The chain uses TRBV19 and TRBJ2-2, with 8 nucleotides matching TRBD2. The length of the CDR3 is 14 residues. The germline CDR1 and CDR2 sequences are LNHDA and SQIVND (reference sequence). V dropped 4 bases and J dropped 5; count of bases not matched to a gene: 3. The CDR3 reads CASSRVAGTGELFF. In nucleotides, the CDR3 is TGTGCCAGTAGTAGAGTAGCGGGGACCGGGGAGCTGTTTTTT. Full variable domain (remainder filled in from reference TRBV19 and TRBJ2-2): DGGITQSPKYLFRKEGQNVTLSCEQNLNHDAMYWYRQDPGQGLRLIYYSQIVNDFQKGDIAEGYSVSREKKESFPLTVTSAQKNPTAFYLCASSRVAGTGELFFGEGSRLTVL.

The genes are TRBV4-1 and TRBJ2-7; 12 positions match TRBD2. The CDR3 is made up of 16 amino acids. CDR1 is MGHRA, CDR2 YSYEKL, per germline. The V and J ends lost 1 base and 1 base, in that order; junction bases with no gene match: 2. The CDR3 reads CASSQGLAGVSYEQYF. The CDR3, as DNA: TGCGCCAGCAGCCAAGGACTAGCGGGAGTATCCTACGAGCAGTACTTC.

The chain uses TRBV5-1 and TRBJ1-2; no reliable D call. V gave up 1 base and J gave up 7 bases, with 11 bases separating them. This CDR3 region has 13 residues. Germline CDR1 is SGHRS and CDR2 is YFSETQ. CDR3 loop: CASSLIGEGGYTF. CDR3 nucleotide sequence: TGCGCCAGCAGCTTGATTGGGGAGGGTGGCTACACCTTC.

V is TRBV2 and J is TRBJ1-2; D is unresolved. Deletions cut 5 bases from V and 4 bases from J, with 17 bases between. This CDR3 comprises 15 residues. Germline lookup yields CDR1 SNHLY and CDR2 FYNNEI. CDR3 sequence reads: CASSPRESPVYGYTF. CDR3 DNA sequence: TGTGCCAGCAGTCCCCGGGAATCGCCGGTCTATGGCTACACCTTC.

This chain connects TRBV11-3 to TRBJ2-3, with TRBD1 matching 8 bases. Germline loops: CDR1 SGHNT, CDR2 YENEEA. Unmatched junction bases numbered 4, after V lost 2 bases and J lost 6 bases. The CDR3 covers 14 residues. CDR3 DNA sequence: TGTGCCAGCAGCTTACAGGGGGCAGGGGATACGCAGTATTTT. It encodes CASSLQGAGDTQYF.

The chain is built from TRBV6-5 and TRBJ1-4, with 8 bases that match TRBD1. This CDR3 comprises 14 residues. CDR1 is MNHEY and CDR2 is SVGAGI in the germline V gene. Losses at the gene ends were 5 bases for V and 8 bases for J; bases not matched to a gene: 7. The chain's CDR3 is CASSERRDREKLFF. CDR3 DNA sequence: TGTGCCAGCAGTGAGAGGCGGGACAGGGAAAAACTGTTTTTT.

This chain connects TRBV10-2 to TRBJ2-5; D is undetermined. V was shortened by 7 bases and J by 5 bases, with 14 bases between the two germline ends. CDR1 WSHSY and CDR2 SAAADI come from the germline V gene. CDR3 length equals 13 residues. The CDR3 nucleotides read TGCGCCAGCAAGGTCGGGTTTGGGGAGACCCAGTACTTC. It codes for CASKVGFGETQYF.